This TCR beta chain was recovered during a study of early T cells in non-severe SARS-CoV-2 infection. A few counts support this clonotype. In TCRdb, the 5' RACE reads were re-called with MiXCR into one record per CDR3 protein. The sample holds 95,000 to 150,000 distinct CDR3 sequences; about 15% are singletons and the top ten take just over 20%. The receptor was derived from an adult who was a healthcare worker with PCR-confirmed SARS-CoV-2 infection or an uninfected control (not recorded which). The specimen sequenced was whole blood.

The CDR3 spells CASSPPTGFHEQFF. The CDR3 region has the DNA TGTGCCAGCAGCCCCCCCACAGGGTTCCATGAGCAGTTCTTC. The V gene is TRBV11-2, the J gene TRBJ2-1, with D tentatively TRBD1 (6 bases). V dropped 5 bases and J dropped 8 bases, with 16 bases sitting between them. The CDR3 consists of 14 residues. The germline V gene encodes CDR1 SGHAT and CDR2 FQNNGV.